This TCR beta chain was sequenced in a study of neurological immune-mediated disorders. Between the trimmed V and J ends, which lost 5 bases and 1 base, there was a span of 14 bases. Germline assignment: CDR1 SEHNR and CDR2 FQNEAQ (reference sequence). The length of the CDR3 is 15 residues. There are many counts of this clonotype. One entry per CDR3 protein results from TCRdb running MiXCR on the 5' RACE reads. The sample shows some 34,000 distinct CDR3 sequences, over 1.2% of them seen only once. The sequenced sample was PBMCs. The TCR comes from a woman in her twenties or thirties with multiple sclerosis. The rearrangement links TRBV7-9 to TRBJ1-1, with D uncertain. DNA for the CDR3: TGTGCCAGCAGCGCCCCACTTGAGGGGAACACTGAAGCTTTCTTT. Translating gives CASSAPLEGNTEAFF. Full variable domain (remainder filled in from reference TRBV7-9 and TRBJ1-1): DTGVSQNPRHKITKRGQNVTFRCDPISEHNRLYWYRQTLGQGPEFLTYFQNEAQLEKSRLLSDRFSAERPKGSFSTLEIQRTEQGDSAMYLCASSAPLEGNTEAFFGQGTRLTVV.